These T cell receptor beta chains were read from a single sample in a study of T cell responses to AZD1222 COVID-19 vaccine. Here immunoSEQ multiplex PCR was the method, and the copy in TCRdb shows in-frame clones only, minus some. The repertoire has approximately 110,000 clones, around 85% of them found once; the top ten carry around 6.2%. Sequences were derived from peripheral blood, sampled on day 0 of AZD1222 vaccination. Receptors originate from an adult in good health. Both conserved end residues are part of each CDR3. D genes are given only for firm matches. Clone size appears in some rows only: once, few, many, or a class for an expanded clone.

clone size: NA; D gene: NA; V gene: TRBV7-8; J gene: TRBJ2-3; CDR3 protein: CASSFERTDTQYF; CDR3 DNA: TGTGCCAGCAGCTTCGAGAGAACAGATACGCAGTATTTT
clone size: NA; D gene: TRBD2; V gene: TRBV7-2; J gene: TRBJ2-1; CDR3 protein: CASSLQRGGPSYNEQFF; CDR3 DNA: TGTGCCAGCAGCTTACAGCGGGGGGGCCCCTCCTACAATGAGCAGTTCTTC
clone size: NA; D gene: NA; V gene: TRBV11-3; J gene: TRBJ2-2; CDR3 protein: CASSLLGNTGELFF; CDR3 DNA: TGTGCCAGCAGCTTACTGGGTAACACCGGGGAGCTGTTTTTT
clone size: NA; D gene: NA; V gene: TRBV7-2; J gene: TRBJ1-2; CDR3 protein: CASSLAVTGGGGYTF; CDR3 DNA: TGTGCCAGCAGCTTAGCCGTGACCGGGGGTGGTGGCTACACCTTC
clone size: NA; D gene: NA; V gene: TRBV28; J gene: TRBJ1-6; CDR3 protein: CASSLFPGDSPLHF; CDR3 DNA: TGTGCCAGCAGTTTATTTCCGGGGGATTCACCCCTCCACTTT
clone size: NA; D gene: TRBD1; V gene: TRBV28; J gene: TRBJ2-7; CDR3 protein: CASSFVGGTGVIEQYF; CDR3 DNA: TGTGCCAGCAGTTTCGTGGGGGGGACAGGGGTGATTGAGCAGTACTTC
clone size: NA; D gene: NA; V gene: TRBV6-2/TRBV6-3; J gene: TRBJ2-7; CDR3 protein: CASSHPTRSEQYF; CDR3 DNA: TGTGCCAGCAGCCATCCAACAAGGAGCGAGCAGTACTTC
clone size: few; D gene: NA; V gene: TRBV6-1; J gene: TRBJ2-1; CDR3 protein: CASSEEGGQWGEQFF; CDR3 DNA: TGTGCCAGCAGTGAAGAGGGTGGACAATGGGGTGAGCAGTTCTTC
clone size: NA; D gene: NA; V gene: TRBV27; J gene: TRBJ2-7; CDR3 protein: CASSPATLYEQYF; CDR3 DNA: TGTGCCAGCAGTCCCGCGACCCTTTACGAGCAGTACTTC
clone size: NA; D gene: NA; V gene: TRBV4-2; J gene: TRBJ2-5; CDR3 protein: CASSQAFRGTRETQYF; CDR3 DNA: TGTGCCAGCAGCCAAGCCTTTCGGGGGACCAGGGAGACCCAGTACTTC
clone size: few; D gene: NA; V gene: TRBV28; J gene: TRBJ1-5; CDR3 protein: CASSPGRLNQPQHF; CDR3 DNA: TGTGCCAGCAGTCCAGGACGGCTCAATCAGCCCCAGCATTTT
clone size: NA; D gene: NA; V gene: TRBV2; J gene: TRBJ1-1; CDR3 protein: CASSERSMNTEAFF; CDR3 DNA: TGTGCCAGCAGTGAGAGGTCCATGAACACTGAAGCTTTCTTT
clone size: NA; D gene: NA; V gene: TRBV5-1; J gene: TRBJ2-7; CDR3 protein: CASSFYAGDEQYF; CDR3 DNA: TGCGCCAGCAGCTTTTATGCCGGGGACGAGCAGTACTTC
clone size: NA; D gene: NA; V gene: TRBV30; J gene: TRBJ1-4; CDR3 protein: CAWAPGRNEKLFF; CDR3 DNA: TGTGCCTGGGCGCCCGGGCGAAATGAAAAACTGTTTTTT
clone size: NA; D gene: NA; V gene: TRBV5-8; J gene: TRBJ1-1; CDR3 protein: CASSPSRGSGTEAFF; CDR3 DNA: TGTGCCAGCAGCCCCTCGCGGGGCTCAGGCACTGAAGCTTTCTTT
clone size: NA; D gene: TRBD2; V gene: TRBV5-1; J gene: TRBJ2-7; CDR3 protein: CASSSGGLAASYEQYF; CDR3 DNA: TGCGCCAGCAGCTCGGGGGGACTAGCGGCCTCCTACGAGCAGTACTTC
clone size: few; D gene: NA; V gene: TRBV24-1; J gene: TRBJ2-2; CDR3 protein: CATSLGGTGELFF; CDR3 DNA: TGTGCCACCAGTCTAGGGGGGACCGGGGAGCTGTTTTTT
clone size: NA; D gene: TRBD1; V gene: TRBV2; J gene: TRBJ1-5; CDR3 protein: CASSLDRVQHF; CDR3 DNA: TGTGCCAGCAGTCTGGACAGGGTCCAGCATTTT
clone size: NA; D gene: TRBD1; V gene: TRBV18; J gene: TRBJ2-7; CDR3 protein: CASSNRDSSEQYF; CDR3 DNA: TGTGCCAGCTCAAACCGGGACAGTTCCGAGCAGTACTTC
clone size: once; D gene: NA; V gene: TRBV28; J gene: TRBJ1-4; CDR3 protein: CASRRTGAGEKLFF; CDR3 DNA: TGTGCCAGCAGGCGAACAGGTGCCGGAGAAAAACTGTTTTTT
clone size: NA; D gene: NA; V gene: TRBV5-8; J gene: TRBJ1-5; CDR3 protein: CASSLIGGNQPQHF; CDR3 DNA: TGTGCCAGCAGCTTGATCGGGGGCAATCAGCCCCAGCATTTT
clone size: NA; D gene: NA; V gene: TRBV27; J gene: TRBJ2-7; CDR3 protein: CASSPGQAYEQYF; CDR3 DNA: TGTGCCAGCAGTCCTGGACAAGCCTACGAGCAGTACTTC
clone size: NA; D gene: TRBD2; V gene: TRBV4-3; J gene: TRBJ2-3; CDR3 protein: CASSPVTSGVADTQYF; CDR3 DNA: TGCGCCAGCAGCCCCGTGACTAGCGGGGTGGCAGATACGCAGTATTTT
clone size: NA; D gene: NA; V gene: TRBV27; J gene: TRBJ2-1; CDR3 protein: CASSFLVGGVQFF; CDR3 DNA: TGTGCCAGCAGTTTTCTAGTAGGGGGAGTGCAGTTCTTC
clone size: NA; D gene: TRBD1; V gene: TRBV5-4; J gene: TRBJ1-2; CDR3 protein: CASSYGQGNYGYTF; CDR3 DNA: TGTGCCAGCAGCTACGGACAGGGAAACTATGGCTACACCTTC
clone size: NA; D gene: TRBD1; V gene: TRBV7-6; J gene: TRBJ1-1; CDR3 protein: CASSAQQGAKNTEAFF; CDR3 DNA: TGTGCCAGCAGCGCACAACAGGGGGCCAAGAACACTGAAGCTTTCTTT
clone size: NA; D gene: NA; V gene: TRBV5-1; J gene: TRBJ1-1; CDR3 protein: CASSLGWGQTNTEAFF; CDR3 DNA: TGCGCCAGCAGCTTGGGGTGGGGACAAACGAACACTGAAGCTTTCTTT
clone size: NA; D gene: NA; V gene: TRBV6-5; J gene: TRBJ2-5; CDR3 protein: CASSYSRLGVETQYF; CDR3 DNA: TGTGCCAGCAGTTACTCTAGGCTTGGCGTGGAGACCCAGTACTTC
clone size: NA; D gene: TRBD2; V gene: TRBV7-2; J gene: TRBJ2-7; CDR3 protein: CASSYSSGGRYEQYF; CDR3 DNA: TGTGCCAGCAGCTACTCTAGCGGGGGGAGGTACGAGCAGTACTTC
clone size: NA; D gene: NA; V gene: TRBV12-3/TRBV12-4; J gene: TRBJ1-2; CDR3 protein: CASSYGSYGYTF; CDR3 DNA: TGTGCCAGCAGCTATGGGAGCTATGGCTACACCTTC
clone size: once; D gene: TRBD1; V gene: TRBV2; J gene: TRBJ1-6; CDR3 protein: CASSEVQGGNSPLHF; CDR3 DNA: TGTGCCAGCAGTGAAGTACAGGGGGGTAATTCACCCCTCCACTTT
clone size: once; D gene: NA; V gene: TRBV9; J gene: TRBJ2-1; CDR3 protein: CASSESTGGRDEQFF; CDR3 DNA: TGTGCCAGCAGCGAGTCGACGGGGGGCAGGGATGAGCAGTTCTTC
clone size: NA; D gene: NA; V gene: TRBV4-1; J gene: TRBJ2-7; CDR3 protein: CASSQDFAGVAYEQYF; CDR3 DNA: TGCGCCAGCAGCCAAGATTTTGCAGGAGTCGCCTACGAGCAGTACTTC
clone size: NA; D gene: NA; V gene: TRBV6-5; J gene: TRBJ1-3; CDR3 protein: CASSQYSGNTIYF; CDR3 DNA: TGTGCCAGCAGTCAGTACTCTGGAAACACCATATATTTT
clone size: NA; D gene: TRBD1; V gene: TRBV5-4; J gene: TRBJ2-2; CDR3 protein: CASSLGTGFAGELFF; CDR3 DNA: TGTGCCAGCAGCTTAGGGACAGGGTTTGCCGGGGAGCTGTTTTTT
clone size: NA; D gene: NA; V gene: TRBV27; J gene: TRBJ1-2; CDR3 protein: CASNFAGGYGYTF; CDR3 DNA: TGTGCCAGCAACTTCGCTGGGGGCTATGGCTACACCTTC
clone size: NA; D gene: TRBD2; V gene: TRBV24-1; J gene: TRBJ2-7; CDR3 protein: CATSPGGSSYEQYF; CDR3 DNA: TGTGCCACCAGTCCCGGGGGGTCCTCCTACGAGCAGTACTTC
clone size: NA; D gene: NA; V gene: TRBV11-1; J gene: TRBJ1-1; CDR3 protein: CASSPQGHTNTEAFF; CDR3 DNA: TGTGCCAGCAGCCCCCAGGGACACACGAACACTGAAGCTTTCTTT
clone size: NA; D gene: NA; V gene: TRBV7-9; J gene: TRBJ2-6; CDR3 protein: CASSPVNVLTF; CDR3 DNA: TGTGCCAGCAGTCCTGTTAACGTCCTGACTTTC
clone size: NA; D gene: NA; V gene: TRBV28; J gene: TRBJ1-2; CDR3 protein: CASSLAASRDGHGYTF; CDR3 DNA: TGTGCCAGCAGTTTAGCAGCGTCCCGCGATGGGCACGGCTACACCTTC
clone size: NA; D gene: NA; V gene: TRBV28; J gene: TRBJ2-3; CDR3 protein: CASSLMGTTDTQYF; CDR3 DNA: TGTGCCAGCAGTTTAATGGGGACCACAGATACGCAGTATTTT
clone size: NA; D gene: TRBD1; V gene: TRBV5-1; J gene: TRBJ1-2; CDR3 protein: CASSLGSGGTTYGYTF; CDR3 DNA: TGCGCCAGCAGCTTGGGGTCAGGGGGCACTACATATGGCTACACCTTC
clone size: NA; D gene: NA; V gene: TRBV6-5; J gene: TRBJ2-7; CDR3 protein: CASSWGRFNEQYF; CDR3 DNA: TGTGCCAGCAGTTGGGGCAGATTCAACGAGCAGTACTTC
clone size: NA; D gene: NA; V gene: TRBV27; J gene: TRBJ2-7; CDR3 protein: CASSSYRDGTSYEQYF; CDR3 DNA: TGTGCCAGCAGTTCTTACCGGGACGGAACCTCCTACGAGCAGTACTTC
clone size: NA; D gene: NA; V gene: TRBV21-1; J gene: TRBJ1-3; CDR3 protein: CASSTYGTGGADGNTIYF; CDR3 DNA: TGTGCCAGCAGCACCTACGGGACAGGGGGCGCGGATGGAAACACCATATATTTT
clone size: NA; D gene: NA; V gene: TRBV3-1/TRBV3-2; J gene: TRBJ1-2; CDR3 protein: CASSTPDRFNYGYTF; CDR3 DNA: TGTGCCAGCAGTACCCCCGACAGATTTAACTATGGCTACACCTTC
clone size: NA; D gene: TRBD1; V gene: TRBV7-9; J gene: TRBJ1-1; CDR3 protein: CASRFTGGASEAFF; CDR3 DNA: TGTGCCAGCAGATTTACAGGGGGCGCTAGTGAAGCTTTCTTT
clone size: many; D gene: NA; V gene: TRBV13; J gene: TRBJ2-1; CDR3 protein: CASSSRDSGGWEQFF; CDR3 DNA: TGTGCCAGCAGCTCCCGGGACTCCGGCGGTTGGGAGCAGTTCTTC
clone size: once; D gene: TRBD1; V gene: TRBV9; J gene: TRBJ1-6; CDR3 protein: CASSVQGENNSPLHF; CDR3 DNA: TGTGCCAGCAGCGTTCAGGGGGAAAATAATTCACCCCTCCACTTT
clone size: NA; D gene: NA; V gene: TRBV5-1; J gene: TRBJ2-2; CDR3 protein: CASSGRATTGELFF; CDR3 DNA: TGCGCCAGCAGTGGCAGGGCGACCACCGGGGAGCTGTTTTTT
clone size: few; D gene: NA; V gene: TRBV6-5; J gene: TRBJ2-5; CDR3 protein: CASKARGRETQYF; CDR3 DNA: TGTGCCAGCAAGGCTCGGGGTAGAGAGACCCAGTACTTC
clone size: NA; D gene: NA; V gene: TRBV18; J gene: TRBJ1-5; CDR3 protein: CASREVGSNQPQHF; CDR3 DNA: TGTGCCAGCCGCGAAGTCGGGAGCAATCAGCCCCAGCATTTT
clone size: NA; D gene: NA; V gene: TRBV11-3; J gene: TRBJ2-6; CDR3 protein: CASSPYLPIGSGANVLTF; CDR3 DNA: TGTGCCAGCAGCCCTTACCTCCCCATCGGCTCTGGGGCCAACGTCCTGACTTTC
clone size: once; D gene: NA; V gene: TRBV28; J gene: TRBJ1-5; CDR3 protein: CASSLGNGDINQPQHF; CDR3 DNA: TGTGCCAGCAGTTTGGGGAACGGGGACATTAATCAGCCCCAGCATTTT
clone size: NA; D gene: NA; V gene: TRBV6-5; J gene: TRBJ1-2; CDR3 protein: CASTQGYYGYTF; CDR3 DNA: TGTGCCAGCACTCAGGGTTATTATGGCTACACCTTC
clone size: once; D gene: NA; V gene: TRBV19; J gene: TRBJ2-3; CDR3 protein: CASRADHTDTQYF; CDR3 DNA: TGTGCCAGTAGGGCGGACCACACAGATACGCAGTATTTT
clone size: NA; D gene: NA; V gene: TRBV5-8; J gene: TRBJ1-5; CDR3 protein: CASSPKGGDQPQHF; CDR3 DNA: TGTGCCAGCAGCCCTAAAGGGGGAGATCAGCCCCAGCATTTT
clone size: NA; D gene: NA; V gene: TRBV7-2; J gene: TRBJ2-7; CDR3 protein: CASSTTGGTYYEQYF; CDR3 DNA: TGTGCCAGCAGCACTACGGGGGGCACTTACTACGAGCAGTACTTC
clone size: NA; D gene: NA; V gene: TRBV28; J gene: TRBJ2-7; CDR3 protein: CASSPGHRPYEQYF; CDR3 DNA: TGTGCCAGCTCACCGGGGCACCGGCCCTACGAGCAGTACTTC
clone size: NA; D gene: TRBD1; V gene: TRBV5-4; J gene: TRBJ1-2; CDR3 protein: CASSSRTGANYGYTF; CDR3 DNA: TGTGCCAGCAGTTCACGGACAGGGGCGAACTATGGCTACACCTTC